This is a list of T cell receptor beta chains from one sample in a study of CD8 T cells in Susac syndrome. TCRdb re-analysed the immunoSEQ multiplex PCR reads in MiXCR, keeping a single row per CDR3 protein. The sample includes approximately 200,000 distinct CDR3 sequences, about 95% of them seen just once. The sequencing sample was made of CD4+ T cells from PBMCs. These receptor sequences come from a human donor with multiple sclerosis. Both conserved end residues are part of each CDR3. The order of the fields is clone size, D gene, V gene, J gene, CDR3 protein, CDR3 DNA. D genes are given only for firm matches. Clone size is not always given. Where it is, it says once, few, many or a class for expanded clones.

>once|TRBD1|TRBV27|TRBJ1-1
CASSKWTGGNIEAFF
TGTGCCAGCAGTAAGTGGACAGGGGGGAACATCGAAGCTTTCTTT
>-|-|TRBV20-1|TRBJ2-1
CSAPARGMDSEFF
TGCAGTGCTCCAGCCCGAGGGATGGACAGCGAATTCTTC
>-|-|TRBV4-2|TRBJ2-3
CASSPQRRGQTDTQYF
TGTGCCAGCAGCCCCCAGAGGCGGGGGCAAACAGATACGCAGTATTTT
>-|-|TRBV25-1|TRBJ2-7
CASSQQGPAYEQYF
TGTGCCAGCAGCCAGCAAGGGCCAGCCTACGAGCAGTACTTC
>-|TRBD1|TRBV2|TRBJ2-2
CASSEGQGATGELFF
TGTGCCAGCAGTGAAGGCCAGGGGGCGACCGGGGAGCTGTTTTTT
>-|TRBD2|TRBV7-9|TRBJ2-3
CASSRLAGGPGNTQYF
TGTGCCAGCAGCCGACTAGCGGGAGGGCCGGGGAATACGCAGTATTTT
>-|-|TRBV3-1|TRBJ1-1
CASSKLPGPDTEAFF
TGTGCCAGCAGCAAACTACCGGGCCCTGACACTGAAGCTTTCTTT
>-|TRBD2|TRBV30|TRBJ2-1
CAWSKVASGRGEQFF
TGTGCCTGGAGTAAAGTTGCTAGCGGGAGGGGAGAGCAGTTCTTC
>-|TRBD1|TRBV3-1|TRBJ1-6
CASSQEKDRGNSPLHF
TGTGCCAGCAGCCAAGAGAAGGACAGGGGGAATTCACCCCTCCACTTT
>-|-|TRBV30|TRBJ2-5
CAWSVVFQETQYF
TGTGCCTGGAGTGTAGTCTTCCAAGAGACCCAGTACTTC
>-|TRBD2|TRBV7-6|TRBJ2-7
CASSSLSGGPYEQYF
TGTGCCAGCAGCTCACTGAGCGGGGGCCCCTACGAGCAGTACTTC
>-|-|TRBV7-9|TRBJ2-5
CASRPRTALQETQYF
TGTGCCAGCAGGCCTCGGACAGCCCTTCAAGAGACCCAGTACTTC
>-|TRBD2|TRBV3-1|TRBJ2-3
CASSGGRLAGAGSTQYF
TGTGCCAGCAGCGGAGGGCGACTAGCGGGAGCGGGGAGTACGCAGTATTTT
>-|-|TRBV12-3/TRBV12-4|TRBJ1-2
CASNPRAGPYGYTF
TGTGCCAGCAACCCCAGGGCAGGGCCCTATGGCTACACCTTC
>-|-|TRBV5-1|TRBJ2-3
CASSYQGRGNTQYF
TGCGCCAGCAGCTACCAGGGTAGAGGTAATACGCAGTATTTT
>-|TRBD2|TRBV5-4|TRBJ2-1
CASSTPAGGPQNPGEQFF
TGTGCCAGCAGCACCCCGGCGGGGGGACCACAGAACCCTGGGGAGCAGTTCTTC
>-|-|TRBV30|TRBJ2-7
CAWKPREQPYEQYF
TGTGCCTGGAAACCCAGGGAACAACCCTACGAGCAGTACTTC
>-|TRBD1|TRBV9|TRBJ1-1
CASSRQGFTEAFF
TGTGCCAGCAGCAGACAGGGGTTCACTGAAGCTTTCTTT
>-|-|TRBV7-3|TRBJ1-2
CASSPMGSQDYGYTF
TGTGCCAGCAGCCCAATGGGCAGCCAGGACTATGGCTACACCTTC
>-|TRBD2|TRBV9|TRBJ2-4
CASSHGRGDIQYF
TGTGCCAGCAGTCACGGTCGGGGGGACATTCAGTACTTC
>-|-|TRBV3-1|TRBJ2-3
CASSQAGPVYTQYF
TGTGCCAGCAGCCAAGCTGGGCCGGTGTATACGCAGTATTTT
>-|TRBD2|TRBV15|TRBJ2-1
CATSRRGGGHNEQFF
TGTGCCACCAGCAGACGCGGGGGGGGACACAATGAGCAGTTCTTC
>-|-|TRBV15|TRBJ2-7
CATSREPLFRLLGSYEQYF
TGTGCCACCAGCAGAGAGCCCCTCTTCCGGCTTCTGGGCTCCTACGAGCAGTACTTC
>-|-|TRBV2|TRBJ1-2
CASSDTTPNYGYTF
TGTGCCAGCAGTGATACTACTCCTAACTATGGCTACACCTTC
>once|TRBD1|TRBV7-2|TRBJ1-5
CASRLGTGNQPQHF
TGTGCCAGCAGATTGGGGACAGGTAATCAGCCCCAGCATTTT
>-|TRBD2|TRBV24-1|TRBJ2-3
CATSAGGRNTDTQYF
TGTGCCACCAGTGCGGGGGGGCGAAACACAGATACGCAGTATTTT
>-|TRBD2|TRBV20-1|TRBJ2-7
CSARPSGRAGYEQYF
TGCAGTGCCCGCCCCAGCGGGAGGGCCGGGTACGAGCAGTACTTC
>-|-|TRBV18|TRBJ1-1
CASESKKDTEAFF
TGTGCCAGCGAGTCAAAGAAGGACACTGAAGCTTTCTTT
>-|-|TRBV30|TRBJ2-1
CARSNANEQFF
TGTGCCCGATCAAACGCCAATGAGCAGTTCTTC
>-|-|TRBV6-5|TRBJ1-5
CASSYSGMKQPQHF
TGTGCCAGCAGTTACTCTGGGATGAAGCAGCCCCAGCATTTT
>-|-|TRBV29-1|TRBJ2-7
CSVKPLGGGEQYF
TGCAGCGTGAAGCCGCTCGGGGGCGGGGAGCAGTACTTC
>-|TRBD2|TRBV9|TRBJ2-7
CASSAGLAGGGYEQYF
TGTGCCAGCAGCGCCGGACTAGCGGGAGGCGGCTACGAGCAGTACTTC
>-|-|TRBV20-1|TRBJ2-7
CSARAHRVPYEQYF
TGCAGTGCTAGAGCTCACAGGGTCCCCTACGAGCAGTACTTC
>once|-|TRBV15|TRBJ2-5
CATSRVRGAQETQYF
TGTGCCACCAGCAGAGTTCGCGGAGCGCAAGAGACCCAGTACTTC
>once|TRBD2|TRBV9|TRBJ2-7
CASSASGLAGVYEQYF
TGTGCCAGCAGCGCCTCGGGCTTAGCGGGAGTCTACGAGCAGTACTTC
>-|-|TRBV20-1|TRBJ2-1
CSARRLVGEQFF
TGCAGTGCTAGAAGGCTAGTTGGTGAGCAGTTCTTC
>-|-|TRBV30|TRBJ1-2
CAWSGSQPYGYTF
TGTGCCTGGAGTGGGTCCCAGCCCTATGGCTACACCTTC
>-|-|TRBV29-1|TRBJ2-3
CSATPSGRGTDTQYF
TGCAGCGCCACCCCCTCAGGGCGGGGCACAGATACGCAGTATTTT
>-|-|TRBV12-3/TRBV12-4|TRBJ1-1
CASSDSWGTEAFF
TGTGCCAGCAGTGATTCGTGGGGCACTGAAGCTTTCTTT
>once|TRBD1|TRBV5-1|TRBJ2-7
CASSLTPGQGYEQYF
TGCGCCAGCAGCTTGACACCGGGACAGGGCTACGAGCAGTACTTC
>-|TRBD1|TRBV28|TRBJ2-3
CASRTGGSGTDTQYF
TGTGCCAGCAGGACAGGGGGTTCGGGGACAGATACGCAGTATTTT
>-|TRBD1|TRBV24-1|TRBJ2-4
CATSGTAKNIQYF
TGTGCCACCTCCGGGACAGCAAAAAACATTCAGTACTTC
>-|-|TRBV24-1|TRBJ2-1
CATSDTGRSREQFF
TGTGCCACCAGTGATACGGGACGGAGCAGGGAGCAGTTCTTC
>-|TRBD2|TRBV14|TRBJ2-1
CASSQTLGGGEQFF
TGTGCCAGCAGCCAAACTCTCGGGGGAGGGGAGCAGTTCTTC
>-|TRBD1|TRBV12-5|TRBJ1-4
CASGQDPGQRVEKLFF
TGTGCTAGTGGACAGGACCCGGGACAGCGAGTTGAAAAACTGTTTTTT
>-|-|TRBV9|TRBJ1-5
CASSVEPLGQPQHF
TGTGCCAGCAGCGTAGAACCCCTTGGCCAGCCCCAGCATTTT
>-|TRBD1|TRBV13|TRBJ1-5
CASSLGRGLPQHF
TGTGCCAGCAGCTTGGGCAGGGGGCTGCCCCAGCATTTT
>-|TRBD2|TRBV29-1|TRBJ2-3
CSVEGPTSGGRTDTQYF
TGCAGCGTTGAAGGCCCGACTAGCGGGGGACGCACAGATACGCAGTATTTT
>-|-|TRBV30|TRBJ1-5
CAMGHHSNQPQHF
TGTGCCATGGGACACCATAGCAATCAGCCCCAGCATTTT
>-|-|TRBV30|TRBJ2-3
CAWSVGDLQYF
TGTGCCTGGAGTGTAGGGGACTTGCAGTATTTT
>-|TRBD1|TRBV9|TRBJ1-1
CASSVTTDRVTEAFF
TGTGCCAGCAGCGTTACAACGGACAGGGTCACTGAAGCTTTCTTT
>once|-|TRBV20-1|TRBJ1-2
CSAPRLNTGFYGYTF
TGCAGTGCTCCCAGACTAAATACAGGGTTCTATGGCTACACCTTC